This T cell receptor beta chain was identified in a study of Ad26.COV2.S vaccination and SARS-CoV-2 variants. As for the study in general: Among those in the COV1001 Ad26.COV2.S trial arm was the donor.

Sequencing was performed with immunoSEQ multiplex PCR; in TCRdb, only in-frame clones are kept and a portion is missing. The sample includes about 350,000 clones, 65% to 90% of them seen just once. Points from the study as a whole: Once vaccination had occurred, spike-specific CD8+ and CD4+ T cell responses reportedly showed substantial breadth.

Treatment indicated: some 19 received Ad26.COV2.S at low or high dose, single or two shots; several received placebo; per-sample allocation not given. Collection of the samples took place on day 63 after the first injection of vaccine or placebo. Wuhan-strain spike was delivered by a replication-incompetent Ad26 vector. In the case of this clone: Antigen specificity is unknown.

The sequence derives from a person aged 18-65 years who received the Ad26.COV2.S COVID-19 vaccine or a placebo. The sample here was peripheral blood, taken in a trial of Ad26.COV2.S vaccine versus placebo.

CDR3 DNA: TGTGCCAGCAATGGCGTGGGGGGCTATGGCTACACCTTC. Translated: CASNGVGGYGYTF. This chain joins TRBV9 and TRBJ1-2; perhaps TRBD1 as D (5 bases). The length of the CDR3 is 13 residues. Germline lookup yields CDR1 SGDLS and CDR2 YYNGEE. Trimming cost V 6 bases and J 4 bases, with 13 bases left between them.